The count of the clone carrying this TCR beta chain is one. CDR3 length equals 14 residues. CDR1 and CDR2 from the germline V gene are SGHRS and YFSETQ. The germline V and J ends were trimmed by 0 bases and 7 bases, with 11 bases remaining between them. The data are from a study of blood T cell repertoires in COVID-19. Authors' analysis steps: Estimated nucleated cell counts came from reference gene primer amplification. Generated by immunoSEQ multiplex PCR, the TCRdb table keeps only in-frame clones and is missing some. That table supplies the V and J calls and clone size; D and trimming were determined from the DNA. The data show about 200,000 clones, with about 85% seen just once and 6% held by the top ten.

The sample comprised peripheral blood. The V call is TRBV5-1, the J call TRBJ1-5; D is possibly TRBD1 (5 bases). The receptor comes from a woman aged 40 to 55 with COVID-19, enrolled during active disease. The CDR3 is CASSLGGGEQPQHF. CDR3 sequence (DNA): TGCGCCAGCAGCTTGGGCGGGGGGGAACAGCCCCAGCATTTT. The entire variable domain, with the rest obtained from reference TRBV5-1 and TRBJ1-5, is as follows: KAGVTQTPRYLIKTRGQQVTLSCSPISGHRSVSWYQQTPGQGLQFLFEYFSETQRNKGNFPGRFSGRQFSNSRSEMNVSTLELGDSALYLCASSLGGGEQPQHFGDGTRLSIL.